Presented here are 18 T cell receptor beta chains from one specimen sequenced in a study of blood T cells in healthy people across ages. Through a sample-barcoded 5' primer and a J-beta primer mix, a second PCR was run for roughly 7 to 11 cycles. TCRdb re-called the 5' RACE reads with MiXCR, one entry per CDR3 protein. The sample shows roughly 930,000 distinct CDR3 sequences, 45% to 50% of them seen only once. Sequenced material: blood. The receptors were gathered from a man aged 30-40 years in good health.

This clonotype came up a few times. The V gene is TRBV6-2 or TRBV6-3, the J gene TRBJ2-3, with 9 bases aligning to TRBD2. From germline, CDR1 is MNHEY and CDR2 SVGEGT. There are 16 residues in the CDR3. Trimming removed 1 base from V and 2 bases from J; junction bases left unmatched: 4. CDR3 bases: TGTGCCAGCAGTTACTTCGGACTAGCGCCCACAGATACGCAGTATTTT. Translated, it gives CASSYFGLAPTDTQYF.

This chain links TRBV6-2 or TRBV6-3 with TRBJ2-7, with TRBD1 as a possible D gene (6 bases). The V gene's germline CDR1 is MNHEY and CDR2 SVGEGT. This CDR3 comprises 17 residues. The ends were cut back, 4 bases at V and 2 bases at J, with 21 bases in the middle. CDR3 sequence: CASSSGVSALQTYEQYF. Here the CDR3 DNA reads TGTGCCAGCAGTTCAGGGGTTTCGGCCCTACAAACCTACGAGCAGTACTTC.

To note about this clonotype: A much larger clone lies one base from this, so it may be a read error. J is TRBJ2-7 and V is TRBV18; D might be TRBD1 or TRBD2, each matching 6 bases. Germline CDR1 KGHSH, CDR2 LQKENI. Deletions cut 4 bases from V and 6 bases from J, with 19 bases between. The CDR3 totals 15 residues. In nucleotides, the CDR3 is TGTGCCAGCTCACAAATACAGGGTAAGGAGGGCGAGCAGTACTTC. Its protein product is CASSQIQGKEGEQYF.

Comments on this clonotype: Without the conserved terminal phenylalanine or tryptophan, this CDR3 likely stems from a read error. The J gene is TRBJ2-1, the V gene TRBV20-1; 14 positions agree with TRBD2. The junction had 11 bases not matched to a gene; V was cut back by 5 bases and J by 2 bases. The CDR3 runs to 18 residues. Germline V gene sequence: CDR1 DFQATT, CDR2 SNEGSKA (reference sequence). In DNA, the CDR3 is TGCAGTGCTCCGAAGACTAGCGGGGGGGTTAGCACCTACAATGAGCAGTTCTTA. The encoded protein is CSAPKTSGGVSTYNEQFL.

The chain carries TRBV9 and TRBJ2-3, with D uncertain. The CDR3 is 13 amino acids. The germline V and J ends were trimmed by 0 bases and 2 bases, with 4 bases remaining between them. Germline lookup yields CDR1 SGDLS and CDR2 YYNGEE. Written as DNA, the CDR3 is TGTGCCAGCAGCGTAGCAGTCACAGATACGCAGTATTTT. Translating gives CASSVAVTDTQYF. The full variable domain, completed using reference TRBV9 and TRBJ2-3, is DSGVTQTPKHLITATGQRVTLRCSPRSGDLSVYWYQQSLDQGLQFLIQYYNGEERAKGNILERFSAQQFPDLHSELNLSSLELGDSALYFCASSVAVTDTQYFGPGTRLTVL.

The chain is built from TRBV5-4 and TRBJ1-6; D may be TRBD1 (5 bases). CDR1 is SGHNT, CDR2 YYREEE, per germline (reference sequence). This CDR3 comprises 15 residues. Trimming stripped 1 base from V and 10 bases from J, with 15 bases between. The CDR3 DNA is TGTGCCAGCAGCTTGCCAAACGCAGGGATCTCACCCCTCCACTTT. Its protein product is CASSLPNAGISPLHF.

The chain uses TRBV27 and TRBJ2-5, with 11 bases fitting TRBD1. CDR1 MNHEY and CDR2 SMNVEV come from the germline V gene (reference sequence). V gave up 6 bases and J gave up 4 bases; unmatched junction bases: 7. This CDR3 region has 15 residues. The CDR3, as DNA: TGTGCCAGCAGACGAACGGGACAGGGGGGAGAGACCCAGTACTTC. It codes for CASRRTGQGGETQYF.

The V and J genes are TRBV5-4 and TRBJ2-7, with 12 bases lining up with TRBD2. V was clipped by 4 bases and J by 3 bases; unmatched bases: 8. Germline V gene data show CDR1 as SGHNT and CDR2 as YYREEE (reference sequence). The CDR3 totals 16 residues. The CDR3 coding sequence is TGTGCCAGCAGCACGCGGACTAGCGGGATGTACTACGAGCAGTACTTC. This codes for CASSTRTSGMYYEQYF.

On this clonotype itself: One end of the junction fails to match germline, which may point to a read error. The rearrangement links TRBV29-1 to TRBJ2-3; possibly TRBD2 for D (6 bases). Looked up from germline, CDR1 is SQVTM and CDR2 is ANQGSEA. The CDR3 consists of 14 residues. CDR3 bases: TGCAGCGTTCAAGATACGGGGGTTGGGACGACGCAGTATTTT. This codes for CSVQDTGVGTTQYF.

This clonotype was recorded at least ten times. This sequence joins TRBV10-3 and TRBJ2-7; 9 nucleotides line up with TRBD2. The CDR3 consists of 14 residues. The trim removed 5 bases at V and 4 bases at J, leaving 6 bases unmatched. Germline values: CDR1 ENHRY, CDR2 SYGVKD. CDR3 region: CAISTGTSSYEQYF. CDR3 DNA: TGTGCCATCAGTACCGGGACTAGCTCTTACGAGCAGTACTTC.

This clonotype showed up many times. The chain combines TRBV20-1 with TRBJ2-1; D perhaps matches TRBD2 (6 bases). The CDR3 is 15 residues long. Germline CDR1 is DFQATT and CDR2 is SNEGSKA (reference sequence). Deletions cut 7 bases from V and 0 bases from J, with 16 bases between. The CDR3 DNA follows: TGCAGTGGAACCCGTGGGGGGAGCTCCTACAATGAGCAGTTCTTC. This sequence encodes CSGTRGGSSYNEQFF.

The chain recombines TRBV27 with TRBJ2-7; 8 bases match TRBD2. Germline trimming cut 2 bases from V and 4 bases from J; bases unmatched to any gene: 7. The CDR3 contains 15 residues. CDR1 MNHEY and CDR2 SMNVEV come from the germline V gene (reference sequence). The CDR3 region is CASSLRPGGGYEQYF. The CDR3 DNA reads as TGTGCCAGCAGTTTACGCCCCGGGGGGGGTTACGAGCAGTACTTC.

Many counts were recorded for this clonotype. The CDR3 region is CSAGGRERYSYEQYF. CDR3 DNA: TGCAGTGCCGGAGGGCGGGAACGGTACTCCTACGAGCAGTACTTC. V and J are TRBV20-1 and TRBJ2-7; TRBD2 might be the D (6 bases). The CDR3 has 15 amino acids. Germline V gives CDR1 DFQATT, CDR2 SNEGSKA (reference sequence). V was trimmed by 6 bases and J by 0 bases, leaving 18 bases between them.

V and J are TRBV2 and TRBJ2-3; D ambiguous. V was cut by 3 bases and J by 3 bases, with 10 bases left in between. The length of the CDR3 is 14 residues. From germline, CDR1 is SNHLY and CDR2 FYNNEI. CDR3 bases: TGTGCCAGCAGTGACAGTAAACCTACAGATACGCAGTATTTT. Encoded protein: CASSDSKPTDTQYF.

The chain is built from TRBV6-6 and TRBJ1-1; D unclear. The germline CDR1 and CDR2 sequences are MNHNY and SVGAGI (reference sequence). The CDR3 is 12 residues long. V lost 2 bases and J lost 4, with 5 bases in between. The CDR3 protein is CASSYTSTEAFF. Written as DNA, the CDR3 is TGTGCCAGCAGTTACACATCCACTGAAGCTTTCTTT.

V usage is TRBV7-9 and J usage is TRBJ1-1; perhaps TRBD1 as D (5 bases). The germline V gene has CDR1 SEHNR and CDR2 FQNEAQ (reference sequence). Trimming stripped 3 bases from V and 4 bases from J, with 15 bases between. The CDR3 has 15 amino acids. The CDR3, as DNA: TGTGCCAGCAGCTTTCAGGGAGAACCGAGCACTGAAGCTTTCTTT. Its translation: CASSFQGEPSTEAFF.

The rearrangement links TRBV7-3 to TRBJ2-1; TRBD1 aligns across 9 bases. The DNA end is a closer match to TRBJ2-7, so the J assignment may be wrong. The CDR3 contains 18 residues. From germline, CDR1 is SGHTA and CDR2 FQGTGA. The CDR3 nucleotides are TGTGCCAGCAGCTCATCTACAGGGGGCGGGTGGTCCTACAATGAGCAGTACTTC. This translates into CASSSSTGGGWSYNEQYF.

This clonotype was seen a few times. The chain couples TRBV28 to TRBJ2-1; either TRBD1 or TRBD2 may fit D (5 bases each). There are 16 residues in the CDR3. The germline CDR1 and CDR2 sequences are MDHEN and SYDVKM. Trimming stripped 7 bases from V and 1 base from J, with 17 bases between. CDR3 sequence (DNA): TGTGCCAGCATTACCGGGACGGGTGTATCCTACAATGAGCAGTTCTTC. Protein sequence: CASITGTGVSYNEQFF.